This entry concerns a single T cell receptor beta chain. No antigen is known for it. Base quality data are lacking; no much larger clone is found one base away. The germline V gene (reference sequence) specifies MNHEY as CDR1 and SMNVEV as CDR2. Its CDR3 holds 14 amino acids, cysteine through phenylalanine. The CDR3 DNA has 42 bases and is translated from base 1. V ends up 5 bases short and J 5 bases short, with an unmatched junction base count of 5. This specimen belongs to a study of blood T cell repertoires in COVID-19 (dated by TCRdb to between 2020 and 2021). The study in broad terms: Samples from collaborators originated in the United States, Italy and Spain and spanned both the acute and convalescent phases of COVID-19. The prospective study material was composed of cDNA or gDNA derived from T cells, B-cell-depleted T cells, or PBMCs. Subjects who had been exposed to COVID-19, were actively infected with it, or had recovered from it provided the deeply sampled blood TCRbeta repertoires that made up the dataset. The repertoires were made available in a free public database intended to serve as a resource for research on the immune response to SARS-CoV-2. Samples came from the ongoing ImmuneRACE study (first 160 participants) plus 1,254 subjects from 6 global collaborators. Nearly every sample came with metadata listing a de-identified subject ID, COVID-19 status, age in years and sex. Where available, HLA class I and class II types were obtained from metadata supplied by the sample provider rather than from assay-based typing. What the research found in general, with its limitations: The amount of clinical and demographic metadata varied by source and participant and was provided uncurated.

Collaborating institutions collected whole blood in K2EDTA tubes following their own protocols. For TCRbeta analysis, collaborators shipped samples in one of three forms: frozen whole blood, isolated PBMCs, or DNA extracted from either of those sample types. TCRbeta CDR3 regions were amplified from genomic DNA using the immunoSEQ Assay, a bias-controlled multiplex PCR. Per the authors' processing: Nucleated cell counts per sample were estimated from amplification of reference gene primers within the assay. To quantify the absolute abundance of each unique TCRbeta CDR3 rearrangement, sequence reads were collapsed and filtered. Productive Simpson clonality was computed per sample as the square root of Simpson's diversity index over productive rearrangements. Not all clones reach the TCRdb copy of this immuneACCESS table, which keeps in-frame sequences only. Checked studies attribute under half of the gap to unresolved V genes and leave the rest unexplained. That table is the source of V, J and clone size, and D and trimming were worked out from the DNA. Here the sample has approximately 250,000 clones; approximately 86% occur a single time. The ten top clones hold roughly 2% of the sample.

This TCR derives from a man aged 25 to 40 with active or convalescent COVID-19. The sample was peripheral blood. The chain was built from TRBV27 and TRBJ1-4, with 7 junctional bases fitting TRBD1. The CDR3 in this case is CASSGRGFNEKLFF. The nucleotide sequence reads TGTGCCAGCAGTGGCAGGGGGTTCAATGAAAAACTGTTTTTT.